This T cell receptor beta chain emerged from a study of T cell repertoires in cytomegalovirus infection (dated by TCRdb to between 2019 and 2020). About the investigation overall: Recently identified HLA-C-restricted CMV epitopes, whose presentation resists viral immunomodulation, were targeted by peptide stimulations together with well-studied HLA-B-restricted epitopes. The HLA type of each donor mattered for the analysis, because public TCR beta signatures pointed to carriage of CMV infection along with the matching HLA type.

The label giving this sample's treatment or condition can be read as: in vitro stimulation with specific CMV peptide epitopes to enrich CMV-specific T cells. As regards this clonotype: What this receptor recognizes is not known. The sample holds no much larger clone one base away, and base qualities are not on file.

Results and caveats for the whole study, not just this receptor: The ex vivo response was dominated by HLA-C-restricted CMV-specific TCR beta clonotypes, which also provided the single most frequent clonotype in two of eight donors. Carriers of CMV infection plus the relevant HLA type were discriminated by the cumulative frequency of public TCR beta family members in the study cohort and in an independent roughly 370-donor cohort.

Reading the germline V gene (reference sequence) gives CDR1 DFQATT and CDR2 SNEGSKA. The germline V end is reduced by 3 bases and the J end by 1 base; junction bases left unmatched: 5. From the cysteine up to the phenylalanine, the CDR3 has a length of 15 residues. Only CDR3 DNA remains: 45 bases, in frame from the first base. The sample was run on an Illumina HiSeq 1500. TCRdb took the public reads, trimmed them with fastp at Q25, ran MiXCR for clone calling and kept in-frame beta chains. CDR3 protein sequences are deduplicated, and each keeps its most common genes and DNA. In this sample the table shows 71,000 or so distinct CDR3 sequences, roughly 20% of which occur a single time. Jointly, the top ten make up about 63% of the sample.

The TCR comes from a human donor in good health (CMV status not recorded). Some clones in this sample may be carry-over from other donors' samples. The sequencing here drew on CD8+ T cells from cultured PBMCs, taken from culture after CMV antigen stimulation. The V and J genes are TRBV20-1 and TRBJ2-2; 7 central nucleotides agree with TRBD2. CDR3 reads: CSASFGGGNTGELFF. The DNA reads TGCAGTGCTAGTTTTGGCGGGGGGAACACCGGGGAGCTGTTTTTT.